This TCR beta chain was recorded in a study of CD8 T cells in Susac syndrome. The RNA, about 0.5 to 1 ug, was put through reverse transcription using random hexamers. TCRdb independently ran MiXCR on the immunoSEQ multiplex PCR reads; one entry per CDR3 protein. The table includes under 550,000 distinct CDR3 sequences, 75% to 90% detected once. The V gene lost 7 bases and the J gene lost 0 bases, with 13 bases spanning the gap. The CDR3 consists of 14 residues. Germline V gives CDR1 MNHEY, CDR2 SVGAGI. The multiple sclerosis controls were treatment-naive patients with relapsing-remitting disease that was stable or active.

This TCR derives from a human donor with multiple sclerosis. The rearrangement uses TRBV6-5 and TRBJ2-7; D call uncertain. The sample consisted of CD8+ T cells from PBMCs. The CDR3 reads CASTPKRNSYEQYF. DNA of the CDR3: TGTGCCAGCACGCCAAAAAGGAACTCCTACGAGCAGTACTTC.